The 12 T cell receptor beta chains in this list originate from one sample, sequenced in a study of cytomegalovirus exposure and HLA in healthy donors. The PCR ran on 60 Vbeta and 13 Jbeta primers. Clones were sequenced by immunoSEQ multiplex PCR, and TCRdb holds only the in-frame ones, with some missing. The sample has 100,000 to 150,000 clones, roughly 88% seen once; the top ten hold 2.7%. Sequencing was performed on PBMCs. The source of these receptors is a man in his fifties or sixties in good health and CMV-seronegative.

This clone was recorded a few times. The V gene is TRBV6-4, the J gene TRBJ2-6; D is unclear. This CDR3 region has 15 residues. CDR1 MRHNA and CDR2 SNTAGT come from the germline V gene. Trimming left V 8 bases short and J 0 bases short, with 11 bases between. In nucleotides, the CDR3 is TGTGCCAGCTCCCCCACACGCTCTGGGGCCAACGTCCTGACTTTC. Translated: CASSPTRSGANVLTF.

In this sample, this clone turned up once. V is TRBV4-2 and J is TRBJ1-2; weak D call: TRBD1 (6 bases). The CDR3 has 17 amino acids. Trimming stripped 0 bases from V and 7 bases from J, with 21 bases between. Germline CDR1 reads LGHNA; CDR2 reads YNFKEQ. The chain's CDR3 is CASSQDLTGHLGSGYTF. DNA for the CDR3: TGTGCCAGCAGCCAAGATCTCACAGGGCACCTAGGAAGTGGCTACACCTTC.

A single count supports this clone. This chain uses TRBV29-1 with TRBJ2-3, with 9 bases that match TRBD1. Looked up from germline, CDR1 is SQVTM and CDR2 is ANQGSEA. Trimming at V came to 2 bases and at J to 3 bases, leaving 3 bases not matched to a gene. This CDR3 contains 14 residues. CDR3 region: CSVEKGQGTDTQYF. The CDR3 DNA sequence: TGCAGCGTTGAAAAGGGACAGGGTACAGATACGCAGTATTTT.

The chain links TRBV6-6 to TRBJ2-5; D might be TRBD1 (6 bases). Germline loops: CDR1 MNHNY, CDR2 SVGAGI (reference sequence). The ends were cut back, 5 bases at V and 4 bases at J, with 20 bases in the middle. The CDR3 loop spans 16 amino acids. The CDR3 nucleotides are TGTGCCAGCAGTCCTATTCAGGGGACCCTAGGAGAGACCCAGTACTTC. It specifies CASSPIQGTLGETQYF.

The chain joins TRBV27 to TRBJ2-6; D uncertain. Trimming shortened V by 4 bases and J by 7 bases, and 11 bases separated the two germline ends. From germline, CDR1 is MNHEY and CDR2 SMNVEV (reference sequence). This CDR3 comprises 14 residues. In DNA, the CDR3 is TGTGCCAGCAGTTCGACGACAAGTGCCAACGTCCTGACTTTC. Protein product: CASSSTTSANVLTF.

V usage is TRBV6-1 and J usage is TRBJ1-2; TRBD1 is a possible D gene (6 bases). Germline-derived CDR1 and CDR2 are MNHNS and SASEGT. This CDR3 comprises 14 residues. Trimming cost V 3 bases and J 4 bases, with 12 bases left between them. The CDR3 DNA reads TGTGCCAGCAGTGAGGGCAGGGGCTCCTATGGCTACACCTTC. This gives the protein CASSEGRGSYGYTF.

The V gene is TRBV15, the J gene TRBJ2-1; maybe TRBD1 (5 bases). In germline, CDR1 is LNHNV, CDR2 YYDKDF (reference sequence). V was cut by 1 base and J by 2 bases, with 6 bases left in between. The CDR3 covers 14 residues. The CDR3 sequence is CATSRGGAYNEQFF. The CDR3 DNA reads as TGTGCCACCAGCAGAGGGGGCGCCTACAATGAGCAGTTCTTC.

This chain joins TRBV6-1 and TRBJ2-7; 10 bases agree with TRBD1. Trimming took 3 bases from V and 3 from J; bases not matched to a gene: 5. Per the germline V gene, CDR1 is MNHNS and CDR2 is SASEGT. This CDR3 region has 15 residues. The CDR3 reads CASSDNRDRGYEQYF. As DNA, the CDR3 is TGTGCCAGCAGTGATAATAGGGACAGGGGCTACGAGCAGTACTTC.

This clone showed up just a few times. The chain couples TRBV10-1 to TRBJ2-2, with 8 positions matching TRBD1. The CDR3 has 14 residues. The germline gives CDR1 WNHNN, CDR2 SYGVQD (reference sequence). The V segment lost 6 bases and the J segment 3 bases; nucleotides outside the gene matches: 3. CDR3 bases: TGCGCCAGCAGCGGACAGGGTTACACCGGGGAGCTGTTTTTT. Amino acid sequence: CASSGQGYTGELFF.

This chain uses TRBV18 with TRBJ1-5; 8 positions match TRBD1. CDR3 length equals 16 residues. The trim removed 3 bases at V and 0 bases at J, leaving 4 bases unmatched. Looked up from germline, CDR1 is KGHSH and CDR2 is LQKENI. The CDR3 sequence is CASSPRTGRSNQPQHF. The CDR3 nucleotides read TGTGCCAGCTCACCTCGGACAGGGCGTAGCAATCAGCCCCAGCATTTT.

Notes on this clone: This same CDR3 is encoded by further DNA sequences in the sample. The CDR3 region has the DNA TGTGCCAGCAGTGAGAGGGAGGGGACTGAAGCTTTCTTT. Translation: CASSEREGTEAFF. V gene TRBV2 combines with J gene TRBJ1-1; a weak D match, TRBD1 (5 bases). The CDR3 has 13 residues. Germline values: CDR1 SNHLY, CDR2 FYNNEI. V was cut by 3 bases and J by 5 bases, with 10 bases left in between.

The CDR3 DNA reads TGCAGCGGAGCGGACCCGATATGGAACACTGAAGCTTTCTTT. Residues: CSGADPIWNTEAFF. The rearrangement joins TRBV29-1 to TRBJ1-1, with D unclear. The V end lost 7 bases, the J end lost 1 base, and 16 bases lay between the germline ends. Per the germline V gene, CDR1 is SQVTM and CDR2 is ANQGSEA. The CDR3 has 14 amino acids.